One and the same sample provided the 8 T cell receptor beta chains below, sequenced in a study of metastatic and nonmetastatic thyroid tumors. MiXCR re-clonotyped the PCR reads for TCRdb. Found here are some 23,000 clones, approximately 11% of them singletons; the top ten hold roughly 29%. The entire patient cohort was treatment-naive prior to thyroid surgery. The sequenced sample was blood. These receptor sequences come from a female donor with papillary thyroid cancer or a benign thyroid nodule (not recorded which). Some clones in this sample may be carry-over from other donors' samples.

This clone was observed at least ten times. Given a much more abundant clone one base away, this may be a read error. The rearrangement joins TRBV2 to TRBJ2-7, with 8 nucleotides matching TRBD2. Germline V gives CDR1 SNHLY, CDR2 FYNNEI. The CDR3 spans 13 residues. CDR3 region: CAGSEEPGGEQYF. The CDR3 region has the DNA TGTGCCGGCAGTGAAGAGCCGGGGGGGGAGCAGTACTTC. Using reference TRBV2 and TRBJ2-7 for the parts outside the CDR3, the full variable domain is EPEVTQTPSHQVTQMGQEVILRCVPISNHLYFYWYRQILGQKVEFLVSFYNNEISEKSEIFDDQFSVERPDGSNFTLKIRSTKLEDSAMYFCAGSEEPGGEQYFGPGTRLTVT.

Note on this clone: A much larger clone is a single base away; this may be a read error. CDR3 coding DNA: TGCAGCGTAGTCTCTGTAAACACCATATATTTT. Protein sequence: CSVVSVNTIYF. The chain links TRBV29-1 to TRBJ1-3, with D uncertain. This CDR3 has 11 residues. The germline V gene encodes CDR1 SQVTM and CDR2 ANQGSEA.

Turning to this clone: This clone may be a read error of a much larger clone one base away. The gene calls are TRBV7-2 and TRBJ2-5, with 8 bases lining up with TRBD2. CDR3 length: 16 residues. Trimming removed 7 bases from V and 0 bases from J; junction bases left unmatched: 10. Germline V gene sequence: CDR1 SGHTA, CDR2 FQGNSA. CDR3 nucleotides: TGTGCCAGCATCTCTTGGGCCGGGAGGGACCAAGAGACCCAGTACTTC. Its protein product is CASISWAGRDQETQYF.

This clone was recorded a few times. J is TRBJ2-7 and V is TRBV28; 12 bases are a match to TRBD1. The CDR3 is 14 amino acids. Germline assignment: CDR1 MDHEN and CDR2 SYDVKM. V shed 5 bases and J 7 bases; nucleotides not matched to a gene: 6. The CDR3 DNA is TGTGCCAGCAGTCCGGGACAGGGGGCGAAAGAGCAGTACTTC. Translated, it gives CASSPGQGAKEQYF.

To note about this clone: It may be a read error: a sequence one base away is much more abundant. V and J are TRBV13 and TRBJ2-2; a possible D gene is TRBD2 (5 bases). CDR3 length: 12 amino acids. Germline V gene lookup returns CDR1 PRHDT and CDR2 FYEKMQ (reference sequence). The CDR3 bases are TGTGCCAGCAGCGGATCCACCGGGGAGCTGTCTTTT. Encoded protein: CASSGSTGELSF.

This clone was picked up many times. This chain links TRBV19 with TRBJ2-7; tentative D call: TRBD2 (6 bases). Trimming took 5 bases from V and 3 from J, leaving 14 bases between them. This CDR3 spans 14 amino acids. Germline loops: CDR1 LNHDA, CDR2 SQIVND (reference sequence). Here the CDR3 DNA reads TGTGCCAGTAGTGCATATCCGGGACTCTACGAGCAGTACTTC. This encodes CASSAYPGLYEQYF.

This clone came up many times. The J gene is TRBJ2-7, the V gene TRBV12-3 or TRBV12-4, with 10 positions matching TRBD2. V gave up 5 bases and J gave up 6 bases; unmatched junction bases: 7. The CDR3 contains 14 residues. The CDR3 bases are TGTGCCAGCAGTGCGCTAGCGGGAGCTCGCGAGCAGTACTTC. It encodes CASSALAGAREQYF.

This clone has a count of ten or more. The chain links TRBV30 to TRBJ2-3; a weak D match, TRBD2 (6 bases). This CDR3 spans 13 amino acids. The V end was cut by 3 bases, the J end by 6 bases, with 13 bases between. Looked up from germline, CDR1 is GTSNPN and CDR2 is SVGIG (reference sequence). The CDR3 region is CAWSILAQDTQYF. The CDR3 bases are TGTGCCTGGAGCATCCTAGCGCAGGATACGCAGTATTTT. The whole variable domain, remainder taken from reference TRBV30 and TRBJ2-3, is SQTIHQWPATLVQPVGSPLSLECTVEGTSNPNLYWYRQAAGRGLQLLFYSVGIGQISSEVPQNLSASRPQDRQFILSSKKLLLSDSGFYLCAWSILAQDTQYFGPGTRLTVL.